This passage covers 18 T cell receptor beta chains from one sample sequenced in a study of blood T cell repertoires in COVID-19 (dated by TCRdb to about 2020). Library preparation was by the immunoSEQ multiplex PCR assay. In TCRdb, the immuneACCESS table is reduced to in-frame sequences with V and J assigned. These tables do not hold every clone; where another copy was compared, an unresolved V gene accounts for under half, and the others remain unexplained. The table for this sample lists a few hundred thousand clones; roughly 87% of them were counted only once. In total, the top ten clones hold just under 3% of the sample. Sequencing used PBMCs or T cells enriched from blood (not recorded which). The receptors stem from a woman aged 25 to 39 who had recovered from COVID-19.

The gene calls are TRBV18 and TRBJ2-7, with TRBD2 matching over 8 bases. There are 14 residues in the CDR3. Looked up from germline, CDR1 is KGHSH and CDR2 is LQKENI. V shed 3 bases, J shed 6 bases, and the junction held 7 bases outside the gene matches. The CDR3 nucleotides read TGTGCCAGCTCACCTGTAGCGGGACGTGGCGAGCAGTACTTC. Its protein is CASSPVAGRGEQYF.

To note about this clone: The same CDR3 arises from other DNA sequences in this sample as well. This sequence joins TRBV29-1 and TRBJ1-1; the match to TRBD1 covers 11 bases. The V gene end was trimmed by 6 bases and the J gene end by 3 bases; junction bases not matched to a gene: 0. Germline V gene data show CDR1 as SQVTM and CDR2 as ANQGSEA. This CDR3 region has 12 residues. The CDR3 region has the DNA TGCAGCGTGGGACAGGGGGACACTGAAGCTTTCTTT. It translates to CSVGQGDTEAFF.

This chain joins TRBV5-8 and TRBJ1-1, with D unresolved. The V end lost 2 bases, the J end lost 1 base, and 6 bases lay between the germline ends. Germline V gene lookup returns CDR1 SGHTS and CDR2 YDEGEE. The CDR3 contains 13 residues. In DNA form, the CDR3 reads TGTGCCAGCAGCTTTATAGAGAACACTGAAGCTTTCTTT. Protein product: CASSFIENTEAFF.

This clone was seen more than once but under ten times. The chain is built from TRBV2 and TRBJ1-5; D perhaps matches TRBD1 (5 bases). The CDR3 covers 15 residues. The V gene lost 4 bases and the J gene lost 1 base, with 11 bases spanning the gap. CDR1 and CDR2 from the germline V gene are SNHLY and FYNNEI. In DNA form, the CDR3 reads TGTGCCAGCAGTGCAGGGCATCAAAGCAATCAGCCCCAGCATTTT. Its translation: CASSAGHQSNQPQHF.

This chain joins TRBV5-1 and TRBJ2-5, with D tentatively TRBD1 (6 bases). Germline V CDR1 and CDR2: SGHRS, YFSETQ. Trimming pared 2 bases from V and 5 bases from J, leaving 13 bases between. The length of the CDR3 is 14 residues. The DNA for the CDR3 is TGCGCCAGCAGCTTAAGTGGCAGGGGTGAGACCCAGTACTTC. This translates into CASSLSGRGETQYF.

V is TRBV27 and J is TRBJ1-4; 7 bases fit TRBD1. The germline V gene encodes CDR1 MNHEY and CDR2 SMNVEV (reference sequence). The V gene end was trimmed by 4 bases and the J gene end by 6 bases; junction bases not matched to a gene: 5. The CDR3 is 14 residues long. CDR3 bases: TGTGCCAGCAGTTCCCGACAGGGCTATGAAAAACTGTTTTTT. Translating gives CASSSRQGYEKLFF.

This clone was detected a few times. The chain couples TRBV4-1 to TRBJ1-2; 10 nucleotides align to TRBD1. Unmatched junction bases numbered 16, after V lost 6 bases and J lost 6 bases. From germline, CDR1 is MGHRA and CDR2 YSYEKL. The CDR3 has 17 residues. For the CDR3, the DNA is TGCGCCAGCAGAGACCCGGGACAGGGGTCTAAGAAAGATGGCTACACCTTC. Translation gives CASRDPGQGSKKDGYTF.

This clone showed up just once. This rearrangement joins TRBV9 to TRBJ1-1, with D perhaps matching TRBD1 (5 bases). Trimming cost V 3 bases and J 6 bases, with 21 bases left between them. Germline lookup yields CDR1 SGDLS and CDR2 YYNGEE. The CDR3 loop spans 16 amino acids. The CDR3 DNA follows: TGTGCCAGCAGCGCGGGACTGGAAGCGATGAGTTCTGAAGCTTTCTTT. Its translation is CASSAGLEAMSSEAFF.

This clone was counted a few times. V is TRBV6-5 and J is TRBJ2-7; 7 bases map to TRBD2. Germline trimming cut 5 bases from V and 3 bases from J; bases unmatched to any gene: 7. CDR3 length: 14 residues. The germline CDR1 and CDR2 sequences are MNHEY and SVGAGI. The CDR3 coding sequence is TGTGCCAGCAGTCCAGGGATAGCGGGCTACGAGCAGTACTTC. It yields the protein CASSPGIAGYEQYF.

The rearrangement links TRBV28 to TRBJ2-7; D remains ambiguous. The germline V gene has CDR1 MDHEN and CDR2 SYDVKM. Deletions cut 6 bases from V and 2 bases from J, with 11 bases between. CDR3 length: 13 residues. CDR3 protein: CASRADTPYEQYF. CDR3 DNA: TGTGCCAGCAGGGCTGACACTCCCTACGAGCAGTACTTC.

The rearrangement uses TRBV6-4 and TRBJ1-5; no definite D call. The CDR3 totals 14 residues. V was trimmed by 4 bases and J by 0 bases, leaving 7 bases between them. In germline, CDR1 is MRHNA, CDR2 SNTAGT. CDR3 sequence reads: CASSAEYSNQPQHF. The CDR3, as DNA: TGTGCCAGCAGTGCCGAGTATAGCAATCAGCCCCAGCATTTT.

As concerns this clone: The same CDR3 is also encoded by other DNA sequences in this sample. This chain uses TRBV5-1 with TRBJ2-7; 9 bases are a match to TRBD2. Germline assignment: CDR1 SGHRS and CDR2 YFSETQ. V was pared by 2 bases and J by 2 bases, with 5 bases of the junction left unmatched. The CDR3 has 15 residues. CDR3 bases: TGCGCCAGCAGCTTTGGGCTAGCGGGAACCTACGAGCAGTACTTC. Translated: CASSFGLAGTYEQYF.

The CDR3: CASSPGAGGAYEQYF. The CDR3 nucleotides read TGTGCCAGCAGCCCAGGGGCGGGGGGGGCCTACGAGCAGTACTTC. V usage is TRBV7-2 and J usage is TRBJ2-7; the match to TRBD2 covers 9 bases. Trimming at V came to 5 bases and at J to 2 bases, leaving 7 bases not matched to a gene. Germline V gene lookup returns CDR1 SGHTA and CDR2 FQGNSA. The CDR3 sequence is 15 residues long.

V and J are TRBV29-1 and TRBJ2-2; a weak D match, TRBD2 (5 bases). Germline V lookup: CDR1 SQVTM, CDR2 ANQGSEA. V was trimmed by 5 bases and J by 0 bases, leaving 16 bases between them. The CDR3 length is 16 residues. CDR3 protein: CSVSHPSGANTGELFF. CDR3 nucleotides: TGCAGCGTTTCCCATCCGAGCGGAGCGAACACCGGGGAGCTGTTTTTT.

V is TRBV4-1 and J is TRBJ2-1; 12 bases match TRBD1. The CDR3 totals 21 residues. The germline V gene encodes CDR1 MGHRA and CDR2 YSYEKL. V shed 4 bases and J 7 bases; nucleotides not matched to a gene: 23. The CDR3 sequence: CASSPSHVRTSRDRGQNEQFF. CDR3 sequence (DNA): TGCGCCAGCAGCCCCAGCCACGTCAGGACGTCGAGGGACAGGGGGCAAAATGAGCAGTTCTTC.

The rearrangement joins TRBV27 to TRBJ2-7; TRBD2 matches 12 bases. V was pared by 5 bases and J by 7 bases, with 9 bases of the junction left unmatched. The CDR3 contains 15 residues. CDR1 is MNHEY and CDR2 is SMNVEV in the germline V gene (reference sequence). The CDR3 protein is CASSPGTSGLGEQYF. The DNA of the CDR3 is TGTGCCAGCAGTCCTGGGACTAGCGGGCTTGGGGAGCAGTACTTC.

The gene calls are TRBV2 and TRBJ2-4, with D possibly matching TRBD2 (5 bases). Per the germline V gene, CDR1 is SNHLY and CDR2 is FYNNEI. This CDR3 comprises 22 residues. V lost 5 bases, J lost 0 bases, and 32 bases lay in between. For the CDR3, the DNA is TGTGCCAGCAGTAGGAAGGGAGTGAGGGTCAATGCGGAAGAAATAGCCAAAAACATTCAGTACTTC. Protein: CASSRKGVRVNAEEIAKNIQYF.

This chain connects TRBV9 to TRBJ2-5, with 11 bases aligning to TRBD2. Germline V gene lookup returns CDR1 SGDLS and CDR2 YYNGEE. V lost 3 bases, J lost 0 bases, and 4 bases stayed unmatched. This CDR3 spans 16 amino acids. The DNA of the CDR3 is TGTGCCAGCAGCGAGACTAGCGGGGCGTACCAAGAGACCCAGTACTTC. It specifies CASSETSGAYQETQYF.